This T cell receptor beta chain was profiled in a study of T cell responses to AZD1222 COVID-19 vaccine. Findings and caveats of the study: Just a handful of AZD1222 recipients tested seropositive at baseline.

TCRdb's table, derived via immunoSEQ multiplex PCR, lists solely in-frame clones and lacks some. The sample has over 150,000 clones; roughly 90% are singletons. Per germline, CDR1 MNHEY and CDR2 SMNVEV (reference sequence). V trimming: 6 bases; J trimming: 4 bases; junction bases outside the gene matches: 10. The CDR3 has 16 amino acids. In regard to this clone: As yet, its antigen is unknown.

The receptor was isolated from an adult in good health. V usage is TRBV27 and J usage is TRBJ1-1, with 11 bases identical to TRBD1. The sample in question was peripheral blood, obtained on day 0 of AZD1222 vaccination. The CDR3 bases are TGTGCCAGCAGACGAGGACAGGGGGCGGCAGGCACTGAAGCTTTCTTT. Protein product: CASRRGQGAAGTEAFF.